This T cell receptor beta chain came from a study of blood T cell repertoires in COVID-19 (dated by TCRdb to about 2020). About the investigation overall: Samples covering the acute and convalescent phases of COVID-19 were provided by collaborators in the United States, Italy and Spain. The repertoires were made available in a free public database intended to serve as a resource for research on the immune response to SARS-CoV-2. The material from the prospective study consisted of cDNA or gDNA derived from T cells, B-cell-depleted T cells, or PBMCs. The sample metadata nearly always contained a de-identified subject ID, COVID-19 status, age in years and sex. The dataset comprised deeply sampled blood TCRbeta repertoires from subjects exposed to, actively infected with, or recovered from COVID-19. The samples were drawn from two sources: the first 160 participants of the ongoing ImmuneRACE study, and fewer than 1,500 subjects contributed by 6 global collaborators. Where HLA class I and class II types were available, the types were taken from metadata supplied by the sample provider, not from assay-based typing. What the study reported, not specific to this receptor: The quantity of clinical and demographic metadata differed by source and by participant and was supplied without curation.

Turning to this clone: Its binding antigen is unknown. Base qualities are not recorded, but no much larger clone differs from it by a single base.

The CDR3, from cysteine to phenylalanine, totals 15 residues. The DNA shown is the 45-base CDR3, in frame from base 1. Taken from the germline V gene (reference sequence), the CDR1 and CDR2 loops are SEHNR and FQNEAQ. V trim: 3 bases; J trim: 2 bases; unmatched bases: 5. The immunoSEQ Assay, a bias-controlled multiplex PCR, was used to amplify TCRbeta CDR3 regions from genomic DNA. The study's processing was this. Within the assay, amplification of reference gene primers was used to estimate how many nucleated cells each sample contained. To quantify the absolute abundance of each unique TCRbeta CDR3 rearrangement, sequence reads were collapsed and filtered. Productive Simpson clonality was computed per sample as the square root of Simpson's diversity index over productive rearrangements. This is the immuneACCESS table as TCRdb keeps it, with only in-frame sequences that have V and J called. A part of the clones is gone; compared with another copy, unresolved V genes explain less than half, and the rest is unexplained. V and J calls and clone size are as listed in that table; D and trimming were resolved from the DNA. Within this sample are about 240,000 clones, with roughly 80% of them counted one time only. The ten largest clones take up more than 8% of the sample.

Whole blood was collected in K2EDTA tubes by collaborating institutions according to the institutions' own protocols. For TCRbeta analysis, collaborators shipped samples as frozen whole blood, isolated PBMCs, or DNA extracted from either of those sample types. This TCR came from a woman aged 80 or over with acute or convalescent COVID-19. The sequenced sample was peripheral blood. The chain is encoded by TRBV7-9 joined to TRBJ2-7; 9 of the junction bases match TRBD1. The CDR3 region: CASSFGDRAPYEQYF. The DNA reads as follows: TGTGCCAGCAGCTTCGGGGACAGGGCCCCCTACGAGCAGTACTTC.